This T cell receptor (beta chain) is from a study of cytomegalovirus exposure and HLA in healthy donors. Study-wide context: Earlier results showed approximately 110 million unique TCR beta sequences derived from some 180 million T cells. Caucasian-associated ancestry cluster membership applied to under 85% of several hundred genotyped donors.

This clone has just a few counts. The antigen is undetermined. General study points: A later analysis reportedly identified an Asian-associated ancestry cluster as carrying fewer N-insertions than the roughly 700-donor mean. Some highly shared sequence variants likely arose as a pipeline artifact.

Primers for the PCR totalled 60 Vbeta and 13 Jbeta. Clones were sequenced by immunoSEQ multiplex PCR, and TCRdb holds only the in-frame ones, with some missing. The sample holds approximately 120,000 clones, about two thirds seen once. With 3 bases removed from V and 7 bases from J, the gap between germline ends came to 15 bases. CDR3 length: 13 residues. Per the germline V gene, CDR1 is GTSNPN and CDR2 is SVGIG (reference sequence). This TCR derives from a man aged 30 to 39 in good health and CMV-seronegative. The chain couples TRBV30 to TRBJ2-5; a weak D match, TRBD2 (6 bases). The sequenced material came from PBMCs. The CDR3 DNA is TGTGCCTGGAGCCGAGGAGGGGTAGGGACCCAGTACTTC. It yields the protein CAWSRGGVGTQYF.